This section outlines one T cell receptor beta chain sequence together with its context. The data were obtained in a study of T-cell memory formation after mild COVID-19. V lost 6 bases to trimming and J lost 4 bases; unmatched junction nucleotides: 8. The CDR3 length is 15 residues. TCRdb re-derived calls from the 5' RACE reads in MiXCR, one entry per CDR3 protein. In the table there are approximately 300,000 distinct CDR3 sequences, around a sixth of which are singletons. The source is a man aged 18 to 30 who had mild COVID-19 (a few samples of this study predate the infection). Cell type and time point are not known. The sequencing input was PBMCs or a T cell subset sorted from them (not recorded which). The chain has TRBV12-3 or TRBV12-4 and TRBJ2-1; 8 nucleotides line up with TRBD2. CDR3 in amino acids: CASSRTSPIYNEQFF. DNA for the CDR3: TGTGCCAGCAGCAGGACTAGCCCGATTTACAATGAGCAGTTCTTC.